What follows are 9 T cell receptor beta chains derived from one specimen sequenced in a study of blood T cell repertoires in COVID-19. Generated by immunoSEQ multiplex PCR, the TCRdb table keeps only in-frame clones and is missing some. The sample consists of some 200,000 clones, approximately 90% of them appearing once. The specimen was PBMCs or T cells enriched from blood (not recorded which). The receptors here all came from a woman aged 25 to 39 who had recovered from COVID-19.

This clone was seen ten or more times. J is TRBJ1-2 and V is TRBV7-3; D gene uncertain. Germline-derived CDR1 and CDR2 are SGHTA and FQGTGA. The CDR3 runs 13 residues. Trimming took off 1 base at V and 4 bases at J, with 7 bases between the two ends. CDR3 nucleotides: TGTGCCAGCAGCTTAAACAGTCGCTATGGCTACACCTTC. Translation: CASSLNSRYGYTF. Full variable domain (outside the CDR3, taken from reference TRBV7-3 and TRBJ1-2): GAGVSQTPSNKVTEKGKYVELRCDPISGHTALYWYRQSLGQGPEFLIYFQGTGAADDSGLPNDRFFAVRPEGSVSTLKIQRTERGDSAVYLCASSLNSRYGYTFGSGTRLTVV.

This rearrangement joins TRBV11-3 to TRBJ1-3; D ambiguous. From germline, CDR1 is SGHNT and CDR2 YENEEA. Trimming stripped 1 base from V and 9 bases from J, with 7 bases between. The CDR3 contains 12 residues. CDR3 loop: CASSLGPGTIYF. The DNA for the CDR3 is TGTGCCAGCAGCTTAGGCCCCGGCACCATATATTTT.

The gene calls are TRBV7-2 and TRBJ1-1, with no clear D. Per germline, CDR1 SGHTA and CDR2 FQGNSA. V gave up 4 bases and J gave up 3 bases, with 12 bases separating them. The CDR3 totals 14 residues. The CDR3 DNA is TGTGCCAGCAGCTCCGTTACCTTAGACACTGAAGCTTTCTTT. Translating gives CASSSVTLDTEAFF.

This chain connects TRBV6-5 to TRBJ1-4; TRBD1 aligns across 7 bases. Germline V CDR1 and CDR2: MNHEY, SVGAGI. V shed 10 bases and J 0 bases; nucleotides not matched to a gene: 5. The CDR3 consists of 14 residues. The CDR3 here is CATAGTATNEKLFF. Written as DNA, the CDR3 is TGTGCCACCGCCGGGACAGCAACTAATGAAAAACTGTTTTTT.

This chain joins TRBV4-3 and TRBJ1-5; D is uncertain. The CDR3 totals 16 residues. Germline V gene lookup returns CDR1 LGHNA and CDR2 YSLEER. V lost 0 bases to trimming and J lost 5 bases, with 14 bases between them. The CDR3 DNA is TGCGCCAGCAGCCAAGATCGAACAGCCACTTATCAGCCCCAGCATTTT. Its translation is CASSQDRTATYQPQHF.

The V call is TRBV30, the J call TRBJ1-1; D not certain. V was pared by 1 base and J by 4 bases, with 19 bases between. The CDR3 runs 16 residues. Germline CDR1 is GTSNPN and CDR2 is SVGIG (reference sequence). CDR3 DNA sequence: TGTGCCTGGAGTGGTAACCTGGTTGGCGGAAGCACTGAAGCTTTCTTT. This gives the protein CAWSGNLVGGSTEAFF.

The genes are TRBV6-5 and TRBJ2-5; tentative D call: TRBD1 (5 bases). The germline V and J ends were trimmed by 8 bases and 0 bases, with 13 bases remaining between them. The germline gives CDR1 MNHEY, CDR2 SVGAGI. The CDR3 is 14 amino acids. The CDR3 sequence: CASSRDLYQETQYF. The CDR3 coding sequence is TGTGCCAGCTCCAGGGATCTGTACCAAGAGACCCAGTACTTC.

This clone was counted a single time. The chain couples TRBV7-9 to TRBJ2-5; 13 bases line up with TRBD2. The CDR3 totals 15 residues. CDR1 SEHNR and CDR2 FQNEAQ come from the germline V gene (reference sequence). Trimming at V came to 5 bases and at J to 5 bases, leaving 5 bases not matched to a gene. CDR3 loop: CASSPGTSGTETQYF. The CDR3 DNA reads as TGTGCCAGCAGCCCCGGGACTAGCGGGACGGAGACCCAGTACTTC.

V and J are TRBV5-4 and TRBJ1-2; D might be TRBD1 (6 bases). This CDR3 is 14 amino acids long. V lost 1 base and J lost 2, with 9 bases in between. Germline lookup yields CDR1 SGHNT and CDR2 YYREEE (reference sequence). Here the CDR3 reads CASSLTGPNYGYTF. The CDR3, as DNA: TGTGCCAGCAGCTTGACAGGGCCAAACTATGGCTACACCTTC. The whole variable domain, filled in from reference TRBV5-4 and TRBJ1-2, reads ETGVTQSPTHLIKTRGQQVTLRCSSQSGHNTVSWYQQALGQGPQFIFQYYREEENGRGNFPPRFSGLQFPNYSSELNVNALELDDSALYLCASSLTGPNYGYTFGSGTRLTVV.